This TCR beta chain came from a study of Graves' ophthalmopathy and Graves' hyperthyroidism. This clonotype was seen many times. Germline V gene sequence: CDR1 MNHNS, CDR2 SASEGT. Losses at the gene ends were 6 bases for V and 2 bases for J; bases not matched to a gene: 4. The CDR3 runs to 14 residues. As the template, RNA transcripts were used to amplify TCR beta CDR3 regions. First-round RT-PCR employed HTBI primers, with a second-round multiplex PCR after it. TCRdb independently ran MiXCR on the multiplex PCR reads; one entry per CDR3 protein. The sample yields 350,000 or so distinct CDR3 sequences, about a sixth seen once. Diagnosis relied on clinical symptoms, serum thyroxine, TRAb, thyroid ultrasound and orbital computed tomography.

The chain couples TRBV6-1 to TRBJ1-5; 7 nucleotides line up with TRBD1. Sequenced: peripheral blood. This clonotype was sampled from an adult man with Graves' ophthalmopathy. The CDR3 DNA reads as TGTGCCAGCAGGGAGGGGGCTGGCAATCAGCCCCAGCATTTT. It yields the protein CASREGAGNQPQHF.